A single sample gave rise to the 2 T cell receptor beta chains below, sequenced in a study of immune cell composition in non-small cell lung cancer (dated by TCRdb to 2015 to 2018). Libraries came from the immunoSEQ multiplex PCR assay. Imported from immuneACCESS, the table was reduced by TCRdb to in-frame sequences with V and J called. These copies leave out some clones; in studies compared against another copy, an unresolved V gene accounts for under half, and the cause of the remainder is not known. For this sample there are fewer than 3,000 clones; about four fifths appear just once. The top ten hold around 11% of the sample. What was sequenced was lung tumor tissue. The receptors were sampled from a human donor with non-small cell lung cancer.

The chain links TRBV7-3 to TRBJ2-1; TRBD1 aligns across 8 bases. CDR3 size: 13 residues. The germline CDR1 and CDR2 sequences are SGHTA and FQGTGA. The trim removed 4 bases at V and 8 bases at J, leaving 4 bases unmatched. CDR3 sequence (DNA): TGTGCCAGCAGCTCCGACAGGGGCGATGAGCAGTTCTTC. Its translation is CASSSDRGDEQFF.

The J gene is TRBJ1-3, the V gene TRBV18, with no clear D. This CDR3 has 15 residues. CDR1 is KGHSH and CDR2 is LQKENI in the germline V gene. Between the trimmed V and J ends, which lost 10 bases and 0 bases, there was a span of 16 bases. CDR3 amino acids: CATIPARVSGNTIYF. CDR3 in DNA: TGTGCCACCATCCCGGCGAGGGTCTCTGGAAACACCATATATTTT.